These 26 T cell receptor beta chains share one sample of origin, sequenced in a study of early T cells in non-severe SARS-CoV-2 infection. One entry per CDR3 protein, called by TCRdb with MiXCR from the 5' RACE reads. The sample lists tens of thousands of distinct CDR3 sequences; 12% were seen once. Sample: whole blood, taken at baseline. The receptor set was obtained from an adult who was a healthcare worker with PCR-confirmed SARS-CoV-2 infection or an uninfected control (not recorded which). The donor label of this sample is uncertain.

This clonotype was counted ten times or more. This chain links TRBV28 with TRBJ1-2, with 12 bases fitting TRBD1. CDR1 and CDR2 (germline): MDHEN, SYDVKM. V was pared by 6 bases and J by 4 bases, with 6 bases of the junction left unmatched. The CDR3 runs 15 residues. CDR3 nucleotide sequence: TGTGCCAGCAGCCCCGGGACAGGGGGCCGCTATGGCTACACCTTC. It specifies CASSPGTGGRYGYTF.

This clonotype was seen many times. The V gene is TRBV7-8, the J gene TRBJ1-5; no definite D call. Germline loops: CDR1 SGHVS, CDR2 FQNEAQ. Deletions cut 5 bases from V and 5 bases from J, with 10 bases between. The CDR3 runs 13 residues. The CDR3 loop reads CASSPSIHQPQHF. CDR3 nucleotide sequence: TGTGCCAGCAGCCCGAGTATCCATCAGCCCCAGCATTTT.

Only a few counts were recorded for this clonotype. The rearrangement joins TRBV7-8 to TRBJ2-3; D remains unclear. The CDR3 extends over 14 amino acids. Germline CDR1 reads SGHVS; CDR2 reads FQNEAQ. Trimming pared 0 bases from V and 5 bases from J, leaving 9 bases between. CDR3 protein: CASSLAIDQDTQYF. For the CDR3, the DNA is TGTGCCAGCAGCTTAGCGATAGATCAAGATACGCAGTATTTT.

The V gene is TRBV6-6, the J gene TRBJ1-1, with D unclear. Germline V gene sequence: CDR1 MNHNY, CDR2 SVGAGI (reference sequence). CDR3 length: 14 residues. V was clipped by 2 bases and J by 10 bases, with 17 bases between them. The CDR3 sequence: CASSYPHGSAGAFF. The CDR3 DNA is TGTGCCAGCAGTTACCCCCATGGATCTGCGGGAGCTTTCTTT.

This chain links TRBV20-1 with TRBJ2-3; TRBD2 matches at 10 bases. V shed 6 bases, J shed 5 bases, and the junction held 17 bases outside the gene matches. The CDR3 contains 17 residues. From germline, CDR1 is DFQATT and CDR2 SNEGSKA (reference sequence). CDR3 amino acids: CSATKKIAGGLGDTQYF. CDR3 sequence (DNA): TGCAGTGCAACGAAGAAAATAGCGGGGGGCCTTGGAGATACGCAGTATTTT.

The DNA of the CDR3 is TGTGCCAGCAGTCCCCGGAGGGGGCCTTTGCGCGGCTACACCTTC. Translating it yields CASSPRRGPLRGYTF. V is TRBV12-3 or TRBV12-4 and J is TRBJ1-2, with TRBD1 identical over 7 bases. The length of the CDR3 is 15 residues. Trimming cost V 5 bases and J 8 bases; bases outside gene matches: 14.

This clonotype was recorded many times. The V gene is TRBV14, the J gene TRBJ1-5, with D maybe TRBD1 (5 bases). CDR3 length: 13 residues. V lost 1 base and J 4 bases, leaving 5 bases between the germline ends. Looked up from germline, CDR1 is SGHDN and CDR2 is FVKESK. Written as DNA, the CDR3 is TGTGCCAGCAGCCAAGCAGGGAATCAGCCCCAGCATTTT. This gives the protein CASSQAGNQPQHF.

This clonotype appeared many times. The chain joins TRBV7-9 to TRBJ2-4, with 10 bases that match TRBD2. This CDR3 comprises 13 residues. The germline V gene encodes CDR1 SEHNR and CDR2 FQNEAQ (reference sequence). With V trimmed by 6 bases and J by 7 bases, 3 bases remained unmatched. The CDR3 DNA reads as TGTGCCAGCAGATCTAGCGGGGGTAACATTCAGTACTTC. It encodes CASRSSGGNIQYF. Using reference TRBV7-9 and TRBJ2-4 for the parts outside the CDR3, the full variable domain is DTGVSQNPRHKITKRGQNVTFRCDPISEHNRLYWYRQTLGQGPEFLTYFQNEAQLEKSRLLSDRFSAERPKGSFSTLEIQRTEQGDSAMYLCASRSSGGNIQYFGAGTRLSVL.

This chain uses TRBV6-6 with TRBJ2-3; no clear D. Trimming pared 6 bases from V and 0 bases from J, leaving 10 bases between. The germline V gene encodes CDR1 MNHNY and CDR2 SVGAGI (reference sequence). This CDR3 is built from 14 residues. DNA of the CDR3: TGTGCCAGCAGATCCATACAGAGCACAGATACGCAGTATTTT. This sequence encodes CASRSIQSTDTQYF.

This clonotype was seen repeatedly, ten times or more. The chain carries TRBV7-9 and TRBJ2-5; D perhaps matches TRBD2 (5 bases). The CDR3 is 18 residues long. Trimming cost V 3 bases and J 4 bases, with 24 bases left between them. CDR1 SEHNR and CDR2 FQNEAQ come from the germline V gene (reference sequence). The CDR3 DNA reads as TGTGCCAGCAGCTTGAAGCTGTCTCCCACGGGATTTGCAGAGACCCAGTACTTC. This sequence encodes CASSLKLSPTGFAETQYF.

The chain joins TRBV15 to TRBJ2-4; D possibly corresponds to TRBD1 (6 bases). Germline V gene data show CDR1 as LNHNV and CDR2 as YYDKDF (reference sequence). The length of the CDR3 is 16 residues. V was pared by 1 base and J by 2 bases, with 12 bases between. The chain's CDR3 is CATSRATGTPKNIQYF. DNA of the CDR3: TGTGCCACCAGCAGAGCCACCGGGACACCCAAAAACATTCAGTACTTC.

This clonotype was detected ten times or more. The CDR3 DNA sequence: TGCGCCAGCAGCCTTGGGACAGGGTACACCGGGGAGCTGTTTTTT. Translating it yields CASSLGTGYTGELFF. This chain connects TRBV4-1 to TRBJ2-2, with 9 nucleotides matching TRBD1. In germline, CDR1 is MGHRA, CDR2 YSYEKL. This CDR3 contains 15 residues. Germline trimming cut 4 bases from V and 3 bases from J; bases unmatched to any gene: 3.

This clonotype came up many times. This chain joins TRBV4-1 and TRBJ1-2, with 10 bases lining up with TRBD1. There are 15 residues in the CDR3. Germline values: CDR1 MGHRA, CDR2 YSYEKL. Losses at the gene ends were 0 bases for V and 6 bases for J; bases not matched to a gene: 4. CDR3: CASSQETGGWDGYTF. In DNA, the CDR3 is TGCGCCAGCAGCCAAGAGACAGGGGGCTGGGATGGCTACACCTTC.

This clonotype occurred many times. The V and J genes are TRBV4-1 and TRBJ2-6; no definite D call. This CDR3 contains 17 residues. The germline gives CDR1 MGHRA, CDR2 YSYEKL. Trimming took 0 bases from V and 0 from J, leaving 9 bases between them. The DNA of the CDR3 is TGCGCCAGCAGCCAAGATTTTTGGGGCTCTGGGGCCAACGTCCTGACTTTC. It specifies CASSQDFWGSGANVLTF.

CDR3 sequence reads: CASSLRPWGLGEQFF. CDR3 coding DNA: TGTGCCAGCAGTTTAAGGCCCTGGGGGCTTGGTGAGCAGTTCTTC. V usage is TRBV12-3 or TRBV12-4 and J usage is TRBJ2-1, with a weak D call TRBD1 (6 bases). The CDR3 totals 15 residues. V lost 2 bases and J lost 9, with 17 bases in between.

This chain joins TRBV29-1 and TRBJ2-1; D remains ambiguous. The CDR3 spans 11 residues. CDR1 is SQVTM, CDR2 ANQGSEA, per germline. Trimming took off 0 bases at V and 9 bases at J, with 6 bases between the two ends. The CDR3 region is CSVEDGREQFF. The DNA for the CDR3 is TGCAGCGTTGAAGATGGCCGTGAGCAGTTCTTC.

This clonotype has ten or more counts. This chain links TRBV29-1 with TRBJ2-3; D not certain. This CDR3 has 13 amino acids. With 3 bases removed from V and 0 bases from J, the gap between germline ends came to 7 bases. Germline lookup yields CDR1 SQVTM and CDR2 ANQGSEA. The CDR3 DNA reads TGCAGCGTTGAGGGCTCTAGCACAGATACGCAGTATTTT. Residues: CSVEGSSTDTQYF.

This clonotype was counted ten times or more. CDR3 region: CASSRDTIVGELFF. CDR3 in DNA: TGTGCCAGCAGCCGGGACACGATAGTTGGGGAGCTGTTTTTT. The chain employs TRBV14 and TRBJ2-2, with D possibly being TRBD1 (6 bases). Trimming shortened V by 4 bases and J by 8 bases, and 14 bases separated the two germline ends. CDR3 length: 14 residues. Per germline, CDR1 SGHDN and CDR2 FVKESK.

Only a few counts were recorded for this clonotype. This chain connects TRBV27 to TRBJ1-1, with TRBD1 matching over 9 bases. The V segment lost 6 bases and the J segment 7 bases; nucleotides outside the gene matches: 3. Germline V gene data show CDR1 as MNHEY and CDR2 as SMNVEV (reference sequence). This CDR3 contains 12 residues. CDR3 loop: CASRQGAGEAFF. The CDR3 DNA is TGTGCCAGCAGACAGGGGGCTGGTGAAGCTTTCTTT.

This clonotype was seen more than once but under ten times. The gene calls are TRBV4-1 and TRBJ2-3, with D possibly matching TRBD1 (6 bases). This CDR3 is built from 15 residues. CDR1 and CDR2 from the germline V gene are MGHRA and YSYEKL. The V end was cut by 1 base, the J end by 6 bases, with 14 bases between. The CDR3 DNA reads TGCGCCAGCAGCCAAGTCCAGGGGCTGGGTGATACGCAGTATTTT. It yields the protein CASSQVQGLGDTQYF.

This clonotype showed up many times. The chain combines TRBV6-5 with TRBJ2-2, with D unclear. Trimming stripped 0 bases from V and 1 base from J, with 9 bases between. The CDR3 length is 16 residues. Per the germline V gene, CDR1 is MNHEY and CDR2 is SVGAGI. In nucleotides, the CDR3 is TGTGCCAGCAGTTACTCCGGCGGACGGAACACCGGGGAGCTGTTTTTT. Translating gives CASSYSGGRNTGELFF.

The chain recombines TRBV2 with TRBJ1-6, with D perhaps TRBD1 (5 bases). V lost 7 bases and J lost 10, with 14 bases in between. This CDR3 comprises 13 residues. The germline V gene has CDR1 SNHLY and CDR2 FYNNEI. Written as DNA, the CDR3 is TGTGCCAGCACCGCAGGGAGAAGATCACCCCTCCACTTT. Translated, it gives CASTAGRRSPLHF.

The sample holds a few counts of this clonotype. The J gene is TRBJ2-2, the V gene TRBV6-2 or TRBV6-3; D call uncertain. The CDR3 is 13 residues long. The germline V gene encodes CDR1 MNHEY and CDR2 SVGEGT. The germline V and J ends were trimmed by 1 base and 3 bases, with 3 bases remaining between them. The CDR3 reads CASSYLHTGELFF. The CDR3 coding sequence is TGTGCCAGCAGTTACTTGCACACCGGGGAGCTGTTTTTT.

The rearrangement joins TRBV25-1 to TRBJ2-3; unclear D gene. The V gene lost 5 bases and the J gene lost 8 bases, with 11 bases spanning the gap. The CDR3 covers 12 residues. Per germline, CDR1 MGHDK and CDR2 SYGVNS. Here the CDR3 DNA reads TGTGCCAGCAGTCTAATGGGGATTACGCAGTATTTT. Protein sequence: CASSLMGITQYF.

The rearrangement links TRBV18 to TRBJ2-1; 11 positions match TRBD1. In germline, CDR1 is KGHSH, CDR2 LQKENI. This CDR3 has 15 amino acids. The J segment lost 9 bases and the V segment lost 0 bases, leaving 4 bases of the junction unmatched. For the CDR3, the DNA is TGTGCCAGCTCACCACCGGGACAGGGGGTGGGTGAGCAGTTCTTC. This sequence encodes CASSPPGQGVGEQFF.

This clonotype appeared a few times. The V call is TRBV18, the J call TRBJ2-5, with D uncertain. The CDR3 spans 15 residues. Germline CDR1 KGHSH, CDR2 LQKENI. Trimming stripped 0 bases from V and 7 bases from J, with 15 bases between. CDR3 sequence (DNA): TGTGCCAGCTCACCACCGATCGACGGACCGGGGACCCAGTACTTC. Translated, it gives CASSPPIDGPGTQYF. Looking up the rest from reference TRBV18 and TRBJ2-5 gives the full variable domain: NAGVMQNPRHLVRRRGQEARLRCSPMKGHSHVYWYRQLPEEGLKFMVYLQKENIIDESGMPKERFSAEFPKEGPSILRIQQVVRGDSAAYFCASSPPIDGPGTQYFGPGTRLLVL.